These T cell receptor beta chains were read from a single sample in a study of blood T cell repertoires in COVID-19. Clones were read by immunoSEQ multiplex PCR, and TCRdb kept only the in-frame ones, dropping some. Of about 200,000 clones listed, approximately 80% are singletons. What was sequenced was peripheral blood. The receptors stem from a human donor in a cohort sampled during active COVID-19. The CDR3 runs from the conserved cysteine through the conserved F or W. A D gene is named only where the DNA matches it firmly. Clone sizes are given selectively: once, few, many, or a class where the clone is expanded.

-	-	TRBV27	TRBJ2-4	CASSSLAKNIQYF	TGTGCCAGCAGTTCCTTAGCCAAAAACATTCAGTACTTC
-	-	TRBV4-1	TRBJ2-3	CASSQVGAGTTDTQYF	TGCGCCAGCAGCCAAGTGGGAGCGGGCACCACAGATACGCAGTATTTT
TRBD1	-	TRBV28	TRBJ2-3	CASRTGLTDTQYF	TGTGCCAGCAGGACAGGGCTCACAGATACGCAGTATTTT
-	-	TRBV19	TRBJ1-6	CASSTHTGRDSPLHF	TGTGCCAGTAGTACTCATACAGGGAGGGATTCACCCCTCCACTTT
-	-	TRBV3-1/TRBV3-2	TRBJ2-2	CASSQYPGELFF	TGTGCCAGCAGCCAATATCCCGGGGAGCTGTTTTTT
TRBD1	-	TRBV19	TRBJ2-7	CASSRGGTGSYEQYF	TGTGCCAGTAGTAGAGGCGGGACAGGGTCTTACGAGCAGTACTTC
-	-	TRBV3-1/TRBV3-2	TRBJ1-1	CASSQTQVTEAFF	TGTGCCAGCAGCCAAACCCAGGTGACTGAAGCTTTCTTT
TRBD1	-	TRBV15	TRBJ1-6	CATSSRDRVGNSPLHF	TGTGCCACCAGCTCCAGAGACAGGGTAGGAAATTCACCCCTCCACTTT
TRBD1	-	TRBV28	TRBJ2-7	CATTGQWRYEQYF	TGTGCTACCACGGGACAGTGGCGATACGAGCAGTACTTC
-	few	TRBV28	TRBJ1-2	CASSFQQGYNYGYTF	TGTGCCAGCAGTTTCCAACAGGGATATAACTATGGCTACACCTTC
-	few	TRBV7-9	TRBJ1-4	CASSPIGLNEKLFF	TGTGCCAGCAGCCCCATAGGACTCAATGAAAAACTGTTTTTT
-	-	TRBV5-5	TRBJ2-7	CASSPLAGPYEQYF	TGTGCCAGCAGCCCCCTGGCGGGTCCCTACGAGCAGTACTTC
-	-	TRBV9	TRBJ1-2	CASDGGARYYGYTF	TGTGCCAGCGATGGAGGGGCGAGGTACTATGGCTACACCTTC
-	few	TRBV2	TRBJ1-2	CASSAFPGYGYTF	TGTGCCAGCAGTGCTTTCCCGGGTTATGGCTACACCTTC
-	-	TRBV11-2	TRBJ1-6	CASSLAADIYSPLHF	TGTGCCAGCAGCTTAGCTGCAGACATTTATTCACCCCTCCACTTT
-	-	TRBV6-2/TRBV6-3	TRBJ2-1	CASSSIVRSHEQFF	TGTGCCAGCAGTTCAATAGTTCGGTCCCATGAGCAGTTCTTC
TRBD2	-	TRBV11-2	TRBJ2-1	CASSSRTSGGYNEQFF	TGTGCCAGCAGCTCTCGGACTAGCGGGGGATACAATGAGCAGTTCTTC
-	-	TRBV5-3	TRBJ2-6	CARNGEANSGANVLTF	TGTGCCAGAAACGGTGAGGCTAACTCTGGGGCCAACGTCCTGACTTTC
TRBD1	-	TRBV4-1	TRBJ1-5	CASSPPGGNQPQHF	TGCGCCAGCAGCCCACCAGGGGGGAATCAGCCCCAGCATTTT
TRBD2	-	TRBV19	TRBJ2-1	CASSISLAGTSNEQFF	TGTGCCAGTAGCATTTCGCTAGCGGGAACCTCCAATGAGCAGTTCTTC
-	-	TRBV4-1	TRBJ1-2	CASSLQWGVEGYTF	TGCGCCAGCAGCCTACAGTGGGGAGTAGAGGGCTACACCTTC
TRBD1	few	TRBV4-2	TRBJ1-2	CASSQDRQGIGYGYTF	TGTGCCAGCAGCCAAGATCGACAGGGGATAGGCTATGGCTACACCTTC
-	-	TRBV19	TRBJ2-3	CASNSASTDTQYF	TGTGCCAGTAATAGCGCCTCCACAGATACGCAGTATTTT
-	few	TRBV7-2	TRBJ1-1	CASSFSPTGSGAFF	TGTGCCAGCAGCTTCAGCCCAACAGGATCCGGAGCTTTCTTT
TRBD1	-	TRBV7-9	TRBJ2-7	CASSFPGTGEDEQYF	TGTGCCAGCAGCTTCCCAGGGACAGGGGAAGACGAGCAGTACTTC
-	-	TRBV28	TRBJ1-4	CASSDGGRVEKLFF	TGTGCCAGCAGCGATGGCGGCCGTGTTGAAAAACTGTTTTTT
-	-	TRBV6-6	TRBJ1-5	CASSYLPDTINQPQHF	TGTGCCAGCAGTTACCTTCCGGACACGATCAATCAGCCCCAGCATTTT
TRBD1	-	TRBV9	TRBJ2-4	CARGGQGVSLSKNIQYF	TGTGCCAGAGGGGGACAGGGGGTCTCTTTGTCCAAAAACATTCAGTACTTC
TRBD1	-	TRBV6-5	TRBJ1-3	CASSPGQGTGNTIYF	TGTGCCAGCAGTCCGGGACAGGGCACTGGAAACACCATATATTTT
-	-	TRBV7-2	TRBJ2-5	CASSLDSREWYF	TGTGCCAGCAGCTTAGATTCCCGGGAGTGGTACTTC
-	-	TRBV5-8	TRBJ1-1	CASRRSGMTEAFF	TGTGCCAGCAGGAGGTCGGGAATGACTGAAGCTTTCTTT
-	-	TRBV13	TRBJ2-5	CASSPKTSTETQYF	TGTGCCAGCAGCCCGAAAACTAGCACGGAGACCCAGTACTTC
TRBD2	-	TRBV15	TRBJ2-3	CATSSDGSGRWKTQYF	TGTGCCACCAGCAGTGACGGAAGCGGGAGGTGGAAGACGCAGTATTTT
-	-	TRBV5-1	TRBJ2-2	CASGGAFGATGELFF	TGCGCCAGCGGCGGGGCTTTTGGAGCCACCGGGGAGCTGTTTTTT
TRBD1	-	TRBV30	TRBJ2-1	CAWSGQGYNEQFF	TGTGCCTGGAGTGGACAGGGTTACAATGAGCAGTTCTTC
-	-	TRBV6-6	TRBJ2-5	CASSNTDTQETQYF	TGTGCCAGCAGCAACACGGACACACAAGAGACCCAGTACTTC
-	-	TRBV28	TRBJ1-1	CASSPGIPNTEAFF	TGTGCCAGCAGTCCAGGGATCCCGAACACTGAAGCTTTCTTT
-	once	TRBV19	TRBJ2-1	CASTPGGTGSNEQFF	TGTGCCAGTACCCCCGGCGGCACAGGGTCCAATGAGCAATTCTTC
-	-	TRBV28	TRBJ1-5	CASSPRGISNQPQHF	TGTGCCAGCAGTCCCCGGGGTATTAGCAATCAGCCCCAGCATTTT
TRBD1	-	TRBV19	TRBJ1-2	CASSTPGGRQGANSFGYTF	TGTGCCAGTAGTACCCCCGGAGGCCGGCAGGGGGCGAATTCCTTCGGCTACACCTTC
-	-	TRBV7-9	TRBJ2-1	CASSFSAGEWYEQFF	TGTGCCAGCAGCTTTTCGGCAGGGGAGTGGTATGAGCAGTTCTTC